Following are 15 T cell receptor beta chains from one sample sequenced in a study of monozygotic twins with inflammatory bowel disease. TCRdb processed the 5' RACE reads again and assigns one entry to each CDR3 protein, with no DNA. This sample's clone table lists 300,000 to 350,000 distinct CDR3 sequences. Sequencing input: blood. These receptors were collected from a human donor with ulcerative colitis or Crohn's disease, or a healthy co-twin of an affected twin (not recorded which).

This sequence joins TRBV12-3 or TRBV12-4 and TRBJ2-5; checking the TCRdb D call of TRBD1 is not possible without DNA. The CDR3 spans 16 residues. Here the CDR3 reads CASSPRSGGGGETQYF.

This chain joins TRBV5-1 and TRBJ2-7; there is no DNA to check the TCRdb D call of TRBD2. CDR1 is SGHRS and CDR2 is YFSETQ in the germline V gene. This CDR3 spans 13 amino acids. CDR3 sequence reads: CASSPEGFYEQYF.

This chain connects TRBV7-9 to TRBJ1-1; TCRdb reports TRBD1, a call that lacks DNA to check it against. Germline CDR1 reads SEHNR; CDR2 reads FQNEAQ (reference sequence). This CDR3 is built from 16 residues. CDR3 sequence: CASSKKTGKGSTEAFF.

The J gene is TRBJ2-6, the V gene TRBV4-1; TCRdb's D gene call, TRBD1, goes unchecked for lack of DNA. Per germline, CDR1 MGHRA and CDR2 YSYEKL. This CDR3 is built from 18 residues. CDR3 amino acids: CASSLPQKERAGANVLTF.

V usage is TRBV6-1 and J usage is TRBJ2-1; absent DNA, TCRdb's TRBD2 call cannot be checked. This CDR3 comprises 11 residues. Germline V gene lookup returns CDR1 MNHNS and CDR2 SASEGT. The CDR3: CSNREGHEQFF.

V and J are TRBV27 and TRBJ2-3; as DNA is missing, the TRBD2 call by TCRdb cannot be tested. The CDR3 is 14 amino acids. Per germline, CDR1 MNHEY and CDR2 SMNVEV (reference sequence). CDR3: CASSSAGGADTQYF.

The chain joins TRBV18 to TRBJ1-6; TCRdb's D call of TRBD1 is untestable without DNA. The CDR3 runs 15 residues. Germline values: CDR1 KGHSH, CDR2 LQKENI. CDR3 amino acids: CASSPVDSDNSPLHF. Full variable domain (missing parts from reference TRBV18 and TRBJ1-6): NAGVMQNPRHLVRRRGQEARLRCSPMKGHSHVYWYRQLPEEGLKFMVYLQKENIIDESGMPKERFSAEFPKEGPSILRIQQVVRGDSAAYFCASSPVDSDNSPLHFGNGTRLTVT.

This sequence joins TRBV5-1 and TRBJ2-3. The CDR3 totals 16 residues. The germline gives CDR1 SGHRS, CDR2 YFSETQ. The CDR3 sequence: CASSLGGGPSTDTQYF.

V usage is TRBV20-1 and J usage is TRBJ1-1; TCRdb's D gene call, TRBD1, goes unchecked for lack of DNA. This CDR3 contains 14 residues. CDR1 DFQATT and CDR2 SNEGSKA come from the germline V gene (reference sequence). The CDR3 loop is CSASGGTSNTEAFF.

CDR3 protein: CASSMETGSYEQYF. This sequence joins TRBV19 and TRBJ2-7; TCRdb's D call, TRBD1, is unchecked because there is no DNA. Per the germline V gene, CDR1 is LNHDA and CDR2 is SQIVND (reference sequence). CDR3 length equals 14 residues.

The chain is built from TRBV5-1 and TRBJ2-2; TCRdb outputs TRBD2, but without DNA this stays unchecked. Germline-derived CDR1 and CDR2 are SGHRS and YFSETQ. There are 14 residues in the CDR3. CDR3 protein: CASSWTGLTGELFF.

The rearrangement uses TRBV20-1 and TRBJ2-5; the TCRdb call, TRBD2, lacks DNA for checking. The CDR3 is 14 residues long. CDR1 and CDR2 (germline): DFQATT, SNEGSKA (reference sequence). CDR3 region: CSASPAGNQETQYF.

The CDR3 is CASSPELAGGRRRDDEQFF. J is TRBJ2-1 and V is TRBV3-1; checking the TCRdb D call of TRBD2 is not possible without DNA. The CDR3 length is 19 residues. Germline-derived CDR1 and CDR2 are LGHDT and YNNKEL (reference sequence).

This sequence joins TRBV11-2 and TRBJ1-2; as DNA is missing, the TRBD1 call by TCRdb cannot be tested. Germline CDR1 reads SGHAT; CDR2 reads FQNNGV. This CDR3 comprises 13 residues. The CDR3 here is CASSPGLNYGYTF.

The CDR3 sequence: CSADRGLANNEQFF. J is TRBJ2-1 and V is TRBV20-1; with no DNA, the TCRdb D assignment of TRBD1 cannot be verified. There are 14 residues in the CDR3. Per the germline V gene, CDR1 is DFQATT and CDR2 is SNEGSKA (reference sequence).